The 25 T cell receptor beta chains given below trace back to one sample, sequenced in a study of T cells expressing NK-cell markers. TCRdb reprocessed the 5' RACE reads and reports one entry per CDR3 protein, with no DNA. This listing includes about half a million distinct CDR3 sequences. The sample was blood T cells: a sorted CD56 or NKG2C T cell subset, CD4+ or CD8+ T cells, or bulk PBMC T cells (not recorded which). The origin of the receptors is a woman in her forties or fifties in good health.

The gene calls are TRBV7-6 and TRBJ2-3; TCRdb lists TRBD1, though no DNA is available to test this call. Germline CDR1 is SGHVS and CDR2 is FNYEAQ. The CDR3 is made up of 19 amino acids. CDR3 protein: CASSLGAWRERGSTDTQYF.

V and J are TRBV5-1 and TRBJ2-3. Germline V CDR1 and CDR2: SGHRS, YFSETQ. The CDR3 is 14 residues long. The CDR3 spells CASSLLGTTDTQYF.

CDR3 sequence reads: CSVASTGGTEAFF. V gene TRBV29-1 combines with J gene TRBJ1-1; TCRdb's D gene call, TRBD1, goes unchecked for lack of DNA. The CDR3 is 13 residues long. Looked up from germline, CDR1 is SQVTM and CDR2 is ANQGSEA.

This chain links TRBV10-2 with TRBJ1-1; TCRdb returns TRBD1, unconfirmable since there is no DNA. The CDR3 consists of 12 residues. The germline gives CDR1 WSHSY, CDR2 SAAADI. CDR3 protein: CASGAGFTEAFF.

J is TRBJ2-4 and V is TRBV21-1; checking the TCRdb D call of TRBD1 is not possible without DNA. TRBV21-1 is a pseudogene segment. The CDR3 runs 17 residues. The CDR3 here is CASSTVGGLKAKNIQYF.

The chain joins TRBV18 to TRBJ2-1; TCRdb's D call, TRBD1, is unchecked because there is no DNA. The CDR3 length is 14 residues. Germline CDR1 reads KGHSH; CDR2 reads LQKENI. The chain's CDR3 is CASSPGGPVNEQFF.

The chain uses TRBV20-1 and TRBJ2-5; TCRdb reports TRBD2, a call that lacks DNA to check it against. This CDR3 is built from 11 residues. Germline CDR1 reads DFQATT; CDR2 reads SNEGSKA (reference sequence). CDR3 amino acids: CSAPSLGAQYF.

The gene calls are TRBV5-1 and TRBJ2-2; with no DNA, the TCRdb D assignment of TRBD1 cannot be verified. The CDR3 loop spans 16 amino acids. Germline CDR1 reads SGHRS; CDR2 reads YFSETQ. CDR3 in amino acids: CASSLSARGATGELFF. Full variable domain (missing parts from reference TRBV5-1 and TRBJ2-2): KAGVTQTPRYLIKTRGQQVTLSCSPISGHRSVSWYQQTPGQGLQFLFEYFSETQRNKGNFPGRFSGRQFSNSRSEMNVSTLELGDSALYLCASSLSARGATGELFFGEGSRLTVL.

This chain connects TRBV9 to TRBJ2-1; TCRdb's D gene call, TRBD1, goes unchecked for lack of DNA. Germline CDR1 SGDLS, CDR2 YYNGEE. The CDR3 loop spans 15 amino acids. CDR3 amino acids: CASSPGTGLVNEQFF.

The rearrangement joins TRBV5-1 to TRBJ2-5; TCRdb gives TRBD1 as the D gene, but with no DNA this cannot be confirmed. The length of the CDR3 is 16 residues. Germline CDR1 is SGHRS and CDR2 is YFSETQ. CDR3 in amino acids: CASSSAHSTGEETQYF.

This rearrangement joins TRBV6-6 to TRBJ1-1. Germline CDR1 reads MNHNY; CDR2 reads SVGAGI (reference sequence). This CDR3 contains 14 residues. The chain's CDR3 is CASSWESMNTEAFF.

The J gene is TRBJ1-1, the V gene TRBV5-1. The CDR3 covers 13 residues. In germline, CDR1 is SGHRS, CDR2 YFSETQ. CDR3 amino acids: CASSFLGQPEAFF.

The chain recombines TRBV12-3 or TRBV12-4 with TRBJ2-2; the TCRdb call, TRBD1, lacks DNA for checking. This CDR3 comprises 15 residues. CDR3 region: CASSSGQANTGELFF.

The chain joins TRBV4-1 to TRBJ2-1; TCRdb names TRBD1, which stays unverified in the absence of DNA. The length of the CDR3 is 13 residues. The germline V gene encodes CDR1 MGHRA and CDR2 YSYEKL. The chain's CDR3 is CASSPGTRNEQFF.

The chain carries TRBV4-1 and TRBJ2-1; with no DNA, the TCRdb D assignment of TRBD1 cannot be verified. Germline V gene data show CDR1 as MGHRA and CDR2 as YSYEKL. There are 14 residues in the CDR3. This CDR3 is CASSQRTGYNEQFF.

The chain recombines TRBV24-1 with TRBJ1-5; with no DNA, the TCRdb D assignment of TRBD1 cannot be verified. The CDR3 totals 16 residues. CDR1 and CDR2 from the germline V gene are KGHDR and SFDVKD. This chain's CDR3 is CATSDPDRGGDQPQHF.

The chain links TRBV7-7 to TRBJ2-5; TCRdb designates TRBD1, a call that cannot be tested without DNA. Germline values: CDR1 SSHAT, CDR2 FNYEAQ (reference sequence). CDR3 length equals 14 residues. This chain's CDR3 is CASARDRGSETQYF.

The chain combines TRBV6-5 with TRBJ2-6; TCRdb selects TRBD2, and the lack of DNA leaves this call unchecked. The CDR3 covers 18 residues. In germline, CDR1 is MNHEY, CDR2 SVGAGI. The CDR3 reads CASSYWASGSTGANVLTF.

The chain links TRBV4-1 to TRBJ2-1; there is no DNA to check the TCRdb D call of TRBD2. This CDR3 is built from 16 residues. In germline, CDR1 is MGHRA, CDR2 YSYEKL. The CDR3 reads CASSQLGREAVNEQFF.

The rearrangement joins TRBV4-1 to TRBJ2-2; TCRdb gives TRBD2 as the D gene, but with no DNA this cannot be confirmed. This CDR3 comprises 17 residues. Germline V gene lookup returns CDR1 MGHRA and CDR2 YSYEKL. This CDR3 reads CASSQARSGGNTGELFF.

The gene calls are TRBV12-3 or TRBV12-4 and TRBJ1-3; TCRdb returns TRBD1, unconfirmable since there is no DNA. The CDR3 sequence is 19 residues long. CDR3 amino acids: CASTSPGTGGRNSGNTIYF.

V usage is TRBV5-1 and J usage is TRBJ1-1; lacking DNA, the TRBD1 call made by TCRdb goes unchecked. The germline V gene encodes CDR1 SGHRS and CDR2 YFSETQ. CDR3 length: 15 amino acids. CDR3 sequence: CASGGGGLMNTEAFF.

The chain recombines TRBV20-1 with TRBJ2-5; TCRdb designates TRBD2, a call that cannot be tested without DNA. Germline V gene sequence: CDR1 DFQATT, CDR2 SNEGSKA (reference sequence). This CDR3 contains 13 residues. CDR3 in amino acids: CSAPPAVEETQYF.

V is TRBV20-1 and J is TRBJ1-1. The CDR3 consists of 15 residues. Germline CDR1 DFQATT, CDR2 SNEGSKA (reference sequence). The CDR3 is CSASSRAGLNTEAFF.

The V call is TRBV3-1, the J call TRBJ2-1; TCRdb outputs TRBD2, but without DNA this stays unchecked. The V gene's germline CDR1 is LGHDT and CDR2 YNNKEL (reference sequence). This CDR3 spans 16 amino acids. The CDR3 is CASSLKGLAAYNEQFF.